What follows are 20 T cell receptor beta chains derived from one specimen sequenced in a study of blood T cell repertoires in COVID-19. The assay was immunoSEQ multiplex PCR, and TCRdb's table has in-frame clones only and misses some. The sample includes roughly 150,000 clones, around 89% seen only once; the top ten take about 2.9%. Sample: peripheral blood. These receptors originate from a man in his fifties or sixties with active or convalescent COVID-19.

As regards this clone: Other DNA sequences from this sample encode an identical CDR3 as well. The rearrangement joins TRBV5-1 to TRBJ1-5; D not certain. V gave up 0 bases and J gave up 4 bases, with 8 bases separating them. The germline V gene encodes CDR1 SGHRS and CDR2 YFSETQ. The length of the CDR3 is 14 residues. The CDR3 here is CASSLAGGNQPQHF. For the CDR3, the DNA is TGCGCCAGCAGCTTGGCCGGAGGGAATCAGCCCCAGCATTTT.

The chain links TRBV10-3 to TRBJ1-2; TRBD1 agrees at 8 bases. V lost 2 bases to trimming and J lost 8 bases; unmatched junction nucleotides: 4. Germline assignment: CDR1 ENHRY and CDR2 SYGVKD. The CDR3 has 13 amino acids. The CDR3 nucleotides are TGTGCCATCAGTGAGAACGACAGGGGCGGCTACACCTTC. Amino acid sequence: CAISENDRGGYTF.

V and J are TRBV30 and TRBJ1-2; no firm D call. This CDR3 region has 13 residues. Germline assignment: CDR1 GTSNPN and CDR2 SVGIG (reference sequence). V lost 3 bases and J lost 3, with 11 bases in between. The CDR3 reads CAWRGSQYYGYTF. The DNA for the CDR3 is TGTGCCTGGAGAGGTAGCCAGTACTATGGCTACACCTTC.

The rearrangement uses TRBV24-1 and TRBJ2-7; 9 nucleotides agree with TRBD1. Trimming at V came to 4 bases and at J to 3 bases, leaving 15 bases not matched to a gene. Germline CDR1 and CDR2: KGHDR and SFDVKD. This CDR3 is built from 18 residues. CDR3 nucleotide sequence: TGTGCCACCAGTGACTCAGCCGCCGGGACAGGGTCCCTCTACGAGCAGTACTTC. Translated, it gives CATSDSAAGTGSLYEQYF.

The chain links TRBV5-4 to TRBJ1-5; D possibly corresponds to TRBD1 (6 bases). The CDR3 is 15 residues long. Looked up from germline, CDR1 is SGHNT and CDR2 is YYREEE (reference sequence). The V gene lost 0 bases and the J gene lost 3 bases, with 10 bases spanning the gap. DNA for the CDR3: TGTGCCAGCAGCTTGGACGGGACATACAATCAGCCCCAGCATTTT. Amino acids: CASSLDGTYNQPQHF.

V gene TRBV4-3 combines with J gene TRBJ1-1, with D tentatively TRBD1 (6 bases). The ends were cut back, 1 base at V and 5 bases at J, with 17 bases in the middle. This CDR3 is 16 amino acids long. Looked up from germline, CDR1 is LGHNA and CDR2 is YSLEER. CDR3 DNA sequence: TGCGCCAGCAGCCAAGCGGGGATCAGGGGAGGGACTGAAGCTTTCTTT. This codes for CASSQAGIRGGTEAFF.

The chain links TRBV5-8 to TRBJ2-2; 9 bases match TRBD1. The V and J ends lost 4 bases and 0 bases, in that order; junction bases with no gene match: 4. The CDR3 consists of 16 residues. Germline V CDR1 and CDR2: SGHTS, YDEGEE. The CDR3, as DNA: TGTGCCAGCAGCAGAGGGACAGGGTCGAACACCGGGGAGCTGTTTTTT. It yields the protein CASSRGTGSNTGELFF.

This chain connects TRBV12-3 or TRBV12-4 to TRBJ1-1; 7 nucleotides match TRBD1. The CDR3 extends over 12 amino acids. The V and J ends lost 5 bases and 11 bases, in that order; junction bases with no gene match: 8. CDR3 sequence: CASSTGDSRAFF. CDR3 DNA sequence: TGTGCCAGCAGTACAGGGGACAGTAGGGCTTTCTTT.

This clone has just one count. In DNA, the CDR3 is TGTGCCATCAGTGAGTCAAAAATGGGGGACAGGGTATTCGAGCAGTACTTC. Its translation is CAISESKMGDRVFEQYF. The rearrangement joins TRBV10-3 to TRBJ2-7; 9 bases align to TRBD1. The CDR3 is made up of 17 amino acids. Trimming cost V 0 bases and J 6 bases; bases outside gene matches: 12. CDR1 and CDR2 (germline): ENHRY, SYGVKD.

J is TRBJ2-7 and V is TRBV29-1, with 10 bases fitting TRBD2. Per the germline V gene, CDR1 is SQVTM and CDR2 is ANQGSEA. This CDR3 has 12 amino acids. V dropped 6 bases and J dropped 3; count of bases not matched to a gene: 2. The CDR3 sequence is CSVSSGSYEQYF. The CDR3 DNA reads TGCAGCGTCTCTAGCGGGAGCTACGAGCAGTACTTC.

The rearrangement joins TRBV6-2 or TRBV6-3 to TRBJ2-7, with TRBD1 identical over 8 bases. The J segment lost 0 bases and the V segment lost 2 bases, leaving 9 bases of the junction unmatched. The CDR3 consists of 17 residues. Germline V gene data show CDR1 as MNHEY and CDR2 as SVGEGT. CDR3 region: CASSYKLTGAPSYEQYF. The CDR3 region has the DNA TGTGCCAGCAGTTACAAGTTGACAGGGGCCCCCTCCTACGAGCAGTACTTC.

This sequence joins TRBV6-2 or TRBV6-3 and TRBJ2-1; 7 bases are a match to TRBD2. CDR1 and CDR2 (germline): MNHEY, SVGEGT. This CDR3 is built from 16 residues. V shed 5 bases, J shed 0 bases, and the junction held 7 bases outside the gene matches. CDR3 protein: CASSAYGGISYNEQFF. CDR3 coding DNA: TGTGCCAGCAGTGCTTACGGGGGGATCTCCTACAATGAGCAGTTCTTC.

The V and J genes are TRBV3-1 (or the pseudogene TRBV3-2) and TRBJ1-1; D not resolved. CDR3 length equals 16 residues. Between the trimmed V and J ends, which lost 3 bases and 2 bases, there was a span of 16 bases. CDR1 and CDR2 from the germline V gene are LGHDT and YNNKEL (reference sequence). CDR3: CASSQRLRQKNTEAFF. The DNA of the CDR3 is TGTGCCAGCAGCCAGAGATTGAGGCAAAAAAACACTGAAGCTTTCTTT.

The rearrangement joins TRBV6-6 to TRBJ1-5, with 8 bases matching TRBD1. CDR3 length: 15 residues. V gave up 7 bases and J gave up 2 bases; unmatched junction bases: 7. Germline CDR1 is MNHNY and CDR2 is SVGAGI (reference sequence). CDR3 residues: CASTIQGGRNQPQHF. Written as DNA, the CDR3 is TGTGCCAGCACCATACAGGGGGGGCGCAATCAGCCCCAGCATTTT.

The rearrangement uses TRBV9 and TRBJ2-1; D is perhaps TRBD2 (5 bases). With 4 bases removed from V and 7 bases from J, the gap between germline ends came to 21 bases. This CDR3 has 16 amino acids. Germline V CDR1 and CDR2: SGDLS, YYNGEE. In DNA form, the CDR3 reads TGTGCCAGCAGCCTCCGGCAGCGCGCCGAGGGTAATGAGCAGTTCTTC. Its translation: CASSLRQRAEGNEQFF.

This chain connects TRBV18 to TRBJ1-4; TRBD1 agrees at 9 bases. In germline, CDR1 is KGHSH, CDR2 LQKENI. CDR3 size: 16 residues. With V trimmed by 2 bases and J by 5 bases, 6 bases remained unmatched. CDR3 amino acids: CASSPSSTGGNEKLFF. The CDR3 nucleotides are TGTGCCAGCTCACCATCATCGACAGGGGGGAATGAAAAACTGTTTTTT. Full variable domain (outside the CDR3, taken from reference TRBV18 and TRBJ1-4): NAGVMQNPRHLVRRRGQEARLRCSPMKGHSHVYWYRQLPEEGLKFMVYLQKENIIDESGMPKERFSAEFPKEGPSILRIQQVVRGDSAAYFCASSPSSTGGNEKLFFGSGTQLSVL.

The chain links TRBV7-9 to TRBJ1-2; D unresolved. CDR1 is SEHNR and CDR2 is FQNEAQ in the germline V gene (reference sequence). The CDR3 is made up of 13 amino acids. Trimming stripped 5 bases from V and 2 bases from J, with 9 bases between. The CDR3 DNA reads TGTGCCAGCAGCAAATCAGGAAACTATGGCTACACCTTC. This codes for CASSKSGNYGYTF.

V and J are TRBV7-2 and TRBJ2-1; 7 bases match TRBD2. Germline trimming cut 6 bases from V and 6 bases from J; bases unmatched to any gene: 2. The CDR3 extends over 12 amino acids. Per the germline V gene, CDR1 is SGHTA and CDR2 is FQGNSA. As DNA, the CDR3 is TGTGCCAGCAGGCCGGGGGGCAATGAGCAGTTCTTC. Its protein product is CASRPGGNEQFF.

This clone was seen a single time. This chain connects TRBV30 to TRBJ2-4, with a weak D call TRBD2 (6 bases). There are 16 residues in the CDR3. Per germline, CDR1 GTSNPN and CDR2 SVGIG (reference sequence). Trimming removed 6 bases at V and 0 bases at J, with 18 bases between. As DNA, the CDR3 is TGTGCCTGTTCCGGGACTGTTTCCTTAGCCAAAAACATTCAGTACTTC. Its translation is CACSGTVSLAKNIQYF.

The chain uses TRBV5-4 and TRBJ1-1; D unclear. Germline V gene data show CDR1 as SGHNT and CDR2 as YYREEE (reference sequence). This CDR3 has 11 residues. Trimming took 2 bases from V and 8 from J, leaving 7 bases between them. The CDR3 sequence is CASSLGGEAFF. The DNA for the CDR3 is TGTGCCAGCAGCTTAGGCGGAGAAGCTTTCTTT. The full variable domain, its missing parts supplied by reference TRBV5-4 and TRBJ1-1, is ETGVTQSPTHLIKTRGQQVTLRCSSQSGHNTVSWYQQALGQGPQFIFQYYREEENGRGNFPPRFSGLQFPNYSSELNVNALELDDSALYLCASSLGGEAFFGQGTRLTVV.